Below are 14 T cell receptor beta chains sequenced from a single sample in a study of T-cell reconstitution after alpha-beta-depleted transplantation in children. Unique molecular identifiers were incorporated during preparation of the TCRbeta library. In TCRdb, the PCR reads were re-called with MiXCR into one record per CDR3 protein. Altogether approximately 800,000 distinct CDR3 sequences are present, 15% to 20% being singletons, with the ten largest covering roughly 5%. The source material was PBMCs, mostly from graft donor cells, sampled 360 days after TCRalphabeta/CD19-depleted stem cell transplant. The receptors shown here come from a male patient under 18 who had a stem cell transplant for acute lymphoblastic leukemia, so the T cells may come from the graft donor.

This chain uses TRBV5-5 with TRBJ2-1; a weak D match, TRBD2 (6 bases). With 4 bases removed from V and 2 bases from J, the gap between germline ends came to 13 bases. Per germline, CDR1 SGHKS and CDR2 YYEKEE (reference sequence). The CDR3 has 15 residues. The CDR3: CASSRSGVTYNEQFF. The DNA for the CDR3 is TGTGCCAGCAGCCGCTCGGGAGTCACCTACAATGAGCAGTTCTTC.

The chain links TRBV3-1 to TRBJ2-1, with 7 nucleotides matching TRBD2. This CDR3 is built from 15 residues. Germline V gene data show CDR1 as LGHDT and CDR2 as YNNKEL (reference sequence). The junction had 10 bases not matched to a gene; V was cut back by 4 bases and J by 7 bases. The DNA for the CDR3 is TGTGCCAGCAGCCTGGGACTATGGGGTAGGAATGAGCAGTTCTTC. Translating gives CASSLGLWGRNEQFF.

This clonotype was observed many times. J is TRBJ2-7 and V is TRBV5-1, with a possible D match to TRBD2 (6 bases). The CDR3 spans 14 residues. Trimming removed 3 bases at V and 1 base at J, with 11 bases between. Per the germline V gene, CDR1 is SGHRS and CDR2 is YFSETQ. The CDR3 reads CASSSPGLSYEQYF. The CDR3, as DNA: TGCGCCAGCAGCTCCCCGGGACTTTCCTACGAGCAGTACTTC.

The table lists this clonotype with a few counts. Written as DNA, the CDR3 is TGTGCCAGCAGCTTCTGGGCAGGGGAAGCTTTCTTT. Translating gives CASSFWAGEAFF. The chain is built from TRBV11-2 and TRBJ1-1, with a weak D call TRBD1 (5 bases). The CDR3 loop spans 12 amino acids. Germline V lookup: CDR1 SGHAT, CDR2 FQNNGV. V was pared by 3 bases and J by 8 bases, with 10 bases between.

This clonotype was seen more than once but under ten times. J is TRBJ2-5 and V is TRBV9; tentative D call: TRBD1 (6 bases). This CDR3 has 17 residues. The V end was cut by 1 base, the J end by 2 bases, with 18 bases between. Germline lookup yields CDR1 SGDLS and CDR2 YYNGEE. The CDR3 here is CASSVLTGRGPQETQYF. CDR3 in DNA: TGTGCCAGCAGCGTATTGACCGGCAGGGGCCCACAAGAGACCCAGTACTTC.

The chain is built from TRBV29-1 and TRBJ2-3; D perhaps matches TRBD2 (7 bases). The CDR3 runs to 15 residues. Looked up from germline, CDR1 is SQVTM and CDR2 is ANQGSEA. Trimming stripped 1 base from V and 1 base from J, with 12 bases between. The CDR3 reads CSVEGGGAGTDTQYF. The CDR3 DNA follows: TGCAGCGTTGAAGGGGGGGGGGCAGGCACAGATACGCAGTATTTT.

This clonotype was detected a few times. The junction shows a germline mismatch at one end, possibly a read error. The CDR3 DNA sequence: TGCAGTGCCGGATCGACAGTATTT. As protein: CSAGSTVF. This sequence joins TRBV20-1 and TRBJ1-5; possible D gene TRBD1, 5 bases. Looked up from germline, CDR1 is DFQATT and CDR2 is SNEGSKA (reference sequence). The CDR3 runs to 8 residues.

The gene calls are TRBV2 and TRBJ1-2; 12 nucleotides match TRBD1. Germline loops: CDR1 SNHLY, CDR2 FYNNEI. The V and J ends lost 6 bases and 4 bases, in that order; junction bases with no gene match: 9. This CDR3 is 16 amino acids long. CDR3 protein: CASSPGPGQGAYGYTF. DNA of the CDR3: TGTGCCAGCAGCCCAGGCCCGGGACAGGGGGCCTATGGCTACACCTTC.

This clonotype was observed a handful of times. The rearrangement links TRBV4-1 to TRBJ2-1, with 11 bases matching TRBD2. The germline V gene encodes CDR1 MGHRA and CDR2 YSYEKL. V was clipped by 6 bases and J by 7 bases; unmatched bases: 8. This CDR3 has 15 amino acids. The CDR3 region is CASRIAGGPRNEQFF. The CDR3 coding sequence is TGCGCCAGCAGGATAGCGGGAGGGCCAAGGAATGAGCAGTTCTTC.

This clonotype has just a few counts. The chain is built from TRBV11-2 and TRBJ2-1; perhaps TRBD2 as D (6 bases). The CDR3 has 14 residues. Germline assignment: CDR1 SGHAT and CDR2 FQNNGV. The germline V and J ends were trimmed by 9 bases and 3 bases, with 15 bases remaining between them. DNA of the CDR3: TGTGCCAGTGAGCCGGGACTCCACTACAATGAGCAGTTCTTC. It translates to CASEPGLHYNEQFF.

This chain joins TRBV7-9 and TRBJ1-5, with D hard to call. The CDR3 contains 14 residues. Germline V lookup: CDR1 SEHNR, CDR2 FQNEAQ (reference sequence). Trimming stripped 5 bases from V and 2 bases from J, with 10 bases between. CDR3 loop: CASSPSGGNQPQHF. The CDR3 nucleotides are TGTGCCAGCAGCCCGTCTGGGGGCAATCAGCCCCAGCATTTT.

The gene calls are TRBV7-8 and TRBJ2-7; 9 positions match TRBD1. V lost 5 bases to trimming and J lost 9 bases; unmatched junction nucleotides: 8. Per the germline V gene, CDR1 is SGHVS and CDR2 is FQNEAQ. The CDR3 sequence is 13 residues long. CDR3 sequence: CASSRGQGYGQYF. As DNA, the CDR3 is TGTGCCAGCAGCCGGGGACAGGGTTATGGGCAGTACTTC.

The V gene is TRBV29-1, the J gene TRBJ1-1, with unresolved D. The CDR3 length is 11 residues. Germline assignment: CDR1 SQVTM and CDR2 ANQGSEA. V was pared by 1 base and J by 7 bases, with 7 bases between. The DNA for the CDR3 is TGCAGCGTTGAAGGGAATCATGAAGCTTTCTTT. Its protein product is CSVEGNHEAFF. Combining the CDR3 with reference TRBV29-1 and TRBJ1-1 gives the whole variable domain SAVISQKPSRDICQRGTSLTIQCQVDSQVTMMFWYRQQPGQSLTLIATANQGSEATYESGFVIDKFPISRPNLTFSTLTVSNMSPEDSSIYLCSVEGNHEAFFGQGTRLTVV.

V is TRBV11-2 and J is TRBJ2-2; a weak D match, TRBD2 (6 bases). Germline CDR1 reads SGHAT; CDR2 reads FQNNGV. The V gene lost 3 bases and the J gene lost 4 bases, with 21 bases spanning the gap. The CDR3 sequence is 18 residues long. The CDR3 sequence is CASSFNWAGPVATGELFF. The CDR3 DNA is TGTGCCAGCAGCTTTAACTGGGCGGGACCTGTGGCCACCGGGGAGCTGTTTTTT.